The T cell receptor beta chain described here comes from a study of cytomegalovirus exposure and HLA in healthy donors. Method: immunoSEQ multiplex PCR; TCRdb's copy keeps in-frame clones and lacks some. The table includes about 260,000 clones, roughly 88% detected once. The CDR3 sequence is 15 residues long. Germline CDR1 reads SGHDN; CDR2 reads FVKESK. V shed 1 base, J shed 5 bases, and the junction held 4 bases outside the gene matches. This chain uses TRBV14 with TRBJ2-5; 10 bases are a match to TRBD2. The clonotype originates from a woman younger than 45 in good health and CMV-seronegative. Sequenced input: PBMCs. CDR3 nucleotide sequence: TGTGCCAGCAGCCAAGGTAGCGGGAGGTTCGAGACCCAGTACTTC. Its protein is CASSQGSGRFETQYF.